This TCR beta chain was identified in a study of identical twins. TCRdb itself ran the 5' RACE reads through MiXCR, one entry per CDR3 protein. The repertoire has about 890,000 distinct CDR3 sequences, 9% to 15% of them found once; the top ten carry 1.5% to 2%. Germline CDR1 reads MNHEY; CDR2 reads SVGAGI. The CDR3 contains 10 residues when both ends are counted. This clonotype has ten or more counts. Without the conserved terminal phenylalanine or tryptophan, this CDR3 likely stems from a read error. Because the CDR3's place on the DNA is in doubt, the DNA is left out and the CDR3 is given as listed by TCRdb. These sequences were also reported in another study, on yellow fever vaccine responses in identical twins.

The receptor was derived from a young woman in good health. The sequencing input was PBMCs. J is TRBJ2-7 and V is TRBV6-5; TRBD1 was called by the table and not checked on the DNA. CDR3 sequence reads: CAKGEGGNFK.